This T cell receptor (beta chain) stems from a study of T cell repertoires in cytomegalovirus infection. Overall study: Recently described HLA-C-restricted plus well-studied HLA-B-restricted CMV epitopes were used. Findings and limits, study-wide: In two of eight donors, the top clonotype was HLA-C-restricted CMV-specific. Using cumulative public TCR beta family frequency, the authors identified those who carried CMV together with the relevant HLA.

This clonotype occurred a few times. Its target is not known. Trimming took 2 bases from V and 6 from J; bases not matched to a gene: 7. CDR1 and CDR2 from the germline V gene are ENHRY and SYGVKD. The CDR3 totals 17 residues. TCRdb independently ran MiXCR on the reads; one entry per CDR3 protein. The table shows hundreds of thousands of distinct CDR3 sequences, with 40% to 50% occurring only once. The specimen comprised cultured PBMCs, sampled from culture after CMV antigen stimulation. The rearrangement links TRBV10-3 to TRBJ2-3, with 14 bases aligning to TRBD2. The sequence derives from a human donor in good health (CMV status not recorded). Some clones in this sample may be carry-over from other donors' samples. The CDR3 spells CAISEPSTSGGADTQYF. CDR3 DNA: TGTGCCATCAGTGAGCCGTCGACTAGCGGGGGGGCTGATACGCAGTATTTT.